This T cell receptor beta chain was sequenced in a study of blood T cell repertoires in COVID-19. Whole-study context: Researchers got acute and convalescent COVID-19 samples from the United States, Italy and Spain.

Original analysis: Reference gene primers were amplified, and this amplification served to estimate nucleated cell counts. Generated by immunoSEQ multiplex PCR, the TCRdb table keeps only in-frame clones and is missing some. That table is the source of V, J and clone size, and D and trimming were worked out from the DNA. The repertoire holds approximately 40,000 clones, with roughly nine tenths as singletons. Unmatched junction bases numbered 13, after V lost 4 bases and J lost 1 base. CDR1 SGHTS and CDR2 YDEGEE come from the germline V gene. This CDR3 has 18 residues. The receptor comes from a human donor in a cohort sampled during active COVID-19. Material for sequencing was peripheral blood. The chain combines TRBV5-8 with TRBJ2-3; TRBD2 aligns across 9 bases. In DNA, the CDR3 is TGTGCCAGCAGCCGTGGAGCAACATTAGCGGGAGGCACAGATACGCAGTATTTT. Protein: CASSRGATLAGGTDTQYF.